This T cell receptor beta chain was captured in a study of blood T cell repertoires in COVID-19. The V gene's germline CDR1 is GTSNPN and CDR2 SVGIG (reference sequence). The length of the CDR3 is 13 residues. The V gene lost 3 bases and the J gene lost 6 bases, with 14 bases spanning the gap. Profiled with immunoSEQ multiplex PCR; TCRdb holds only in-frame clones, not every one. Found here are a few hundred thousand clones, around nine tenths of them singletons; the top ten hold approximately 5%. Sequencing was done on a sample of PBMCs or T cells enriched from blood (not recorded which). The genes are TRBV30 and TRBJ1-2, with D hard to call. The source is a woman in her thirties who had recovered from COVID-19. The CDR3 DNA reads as TGTGCCTGGAGATCTGAGAACCTAGATGGCTACACCTTC. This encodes CAWRSENLDGYTF.